This entry features one TCR beta chain sequence. Antigen specificity is unknown. The record originates from a study of cytotoxic CD8 clonotypes in ibrutinib-treated CLL. Across the whole study: Of the patients, over ten were relapsed/refractory, roughly 15 treatment-naive and about 17 IGHV unmutated. Response was recorded as partial in approximately 24 patients and complete in 2; at median around 70 months, approximately 14 remained remitted and some twelve had progressed.

This CDR3 contains 14 residues. Trimming pared 1 base from V and 3 bases from J, leaving 10 bases between. Germline V gives CDR1 SGHVS, CDR2 FQNEAQ. Notes on the study in general: Before falling back toward baseline at progression, clonality had risen at the time of ibrutinib response. Public clonotypes were seen rarely and were contracted or stable on treatment.

Only in-frame clones appear in the TCRdb table, and some are missing; sequencing was by immunoSEQ multiplex PCR. In the table there are fewer than 150,000 clones, around 84% of which are singletons. Here the sequenced sample was PBMCs, taken after 24 months of ibrutinib treatment. This chain connects TRBV7-8 to TRBJ2-7; no firm D call. This clonotype was obtained from a human donor with chronic lymphocytic leukemia. CDR3 nucleotide sequence: TGTGCCAGCAGCTTAGGGGTCAGAGACTACGAGCAGTACTTC. Amino acids: CASSLGVRDYEQYF.